Included here is one TCR beta chain sequence, with context. Its matching antigen is unknown. TCRdb reprocessed the 5' RACE reads with MiXCR, giving one entry per CDR3 protein. The sample records 550,000 to 700,000 distinct CDR3 sequences, around 20% being singletons. Germline lookup yields CDR1 DFQATT and CDR2 SNEGSKA (reference sequence). J was trimmed by 1 base and V by 0 bases; bases with no gene match: 6. The CDR3 runs to 15 residues. The data were taken from a study of identical twins. Findings and caveats of the study: With beta out-of-frame sequences, excess sharing by twins was weaker.

These data also formed part of another study, on T cells expressing NK-cell markers. Per that paper: According to the study, TCR beta repertoires originated from sorted CD3+CD56+NKG2C+, CD3+CD56+NKG2C- and CD3+CD56-NKG2C+ T cells. HCMV serostatus: most of the eight sequenced donors positive, one negative.

This receptor was obtained from a woman younger than 30 in good health. Sequenced sample: PBMCs. The chain employs TRBV20-1 and TRBJ2-7; 7 positions agree with TRBD2. CDR3 sequence reads: CSAREPLASSYEQYF. The CDR3, as DNA: TGCAGTGCTAGAGAGCCACTAGCGAGTTCCTACGAGCAGTACTTC.